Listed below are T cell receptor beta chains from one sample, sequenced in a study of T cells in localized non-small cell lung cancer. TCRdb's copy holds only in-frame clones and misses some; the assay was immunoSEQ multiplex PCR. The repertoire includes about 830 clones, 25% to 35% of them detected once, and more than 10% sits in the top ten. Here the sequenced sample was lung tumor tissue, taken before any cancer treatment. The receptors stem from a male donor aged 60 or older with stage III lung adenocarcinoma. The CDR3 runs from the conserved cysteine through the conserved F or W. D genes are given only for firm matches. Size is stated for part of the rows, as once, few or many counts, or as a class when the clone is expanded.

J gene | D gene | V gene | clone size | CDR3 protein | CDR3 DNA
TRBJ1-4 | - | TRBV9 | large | CASSQGTAEKLFF | TGTGCCAGCAGTCAAGGGACGGCTGAAAAACTGTTTTTT
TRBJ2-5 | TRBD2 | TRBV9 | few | CASSVGSGRGETQYF | TGTGCCAGCAGCGTAGGGAGCGGGAGGGGGGAGACCCAGTACTTC
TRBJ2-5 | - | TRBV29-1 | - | CSVLGPQGRAQYF | TGCAGCGTCCTTGGACCGCAGGGTAGGGCCCAGTACTTC
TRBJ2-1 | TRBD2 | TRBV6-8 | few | CASSYGTSGSREQFF | TGTGCCAGCAGTTACGGGACTAGCGGGAGCAGGGAGCAGTTCTTC
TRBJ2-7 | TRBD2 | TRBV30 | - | CAWSQASGRYSYEQYF | TGTGCCTGGAGTCAGGCTAGCGGGCGGTACTCCTACGAGCAGTACTTC
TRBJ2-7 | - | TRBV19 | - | CASSRYGQSGYEQYF | TGTGCCAGTTCCCGTTACGGACAGTCAGGATACGAGCAGTACTTC
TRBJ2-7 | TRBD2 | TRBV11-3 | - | CASTSFGGNYEQYF | TGTGCCAGCACTAGCTTCGGGGGGAACTACGAGCAGTACTTC
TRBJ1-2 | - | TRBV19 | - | CASIGGGFSGYTF | TGTGCCAGTATTGGGGGAGGGTTCAGCGGCTACACCTTC
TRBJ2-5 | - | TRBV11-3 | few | CASSLEGLVETQYF | TGTGCCAGCAGCTTAGAGGGGTTGGTGGAGACCCAGTACTTC
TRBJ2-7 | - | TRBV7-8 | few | CASSTWTGNEQYF | TGTGCCAGCAGCACCTGGACGGGAAACGAGCAGTACTTC
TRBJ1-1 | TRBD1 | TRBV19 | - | CASRPGQGAHTEAFF | TGTGCCAGTAGACCGGGACAGGGGGCGCACACTGAAGCTTTCTTT
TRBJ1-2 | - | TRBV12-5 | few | CASTSGRGNGYTF | TGTGCCAGCACCTCCGGCCGGGGGAATGGCTACACCTTC
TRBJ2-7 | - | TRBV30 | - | CAWTGGRQGNEQYF | TGTGCCTGGACTGGGGGGCGACAGGGAAACGAGCAGTACTTC
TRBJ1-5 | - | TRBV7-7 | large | CASSLEGKANQPQHF | TGTGCCAGCAGCTTAGAAGGGAAGGCAAATCAGCCCCAGCATTTT
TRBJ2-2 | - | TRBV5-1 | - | CASSFRQNTGELFF | TGCGCCAGCAGCTTTAGGCAGAACACCGGGGAGCTGTTTTTT
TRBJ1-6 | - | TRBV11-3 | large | CASSHQGERDSPLHF | TGTGCCAGCAGCCACCAGGGTGAAAGGGATTCACCCCTCCACTTT
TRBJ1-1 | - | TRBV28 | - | CASRLLNTEAFF | TGTGCCAGCCGGCTCCTGAACACTGAAGCTTTCTTT
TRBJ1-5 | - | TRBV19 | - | CASSIWEGGNQPQHF | TGTGCCAGTAGTATTTGGGAAGGGGGAAATCAGCCCCAGCATTTT
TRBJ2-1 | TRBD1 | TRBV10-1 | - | CASSDAGTGKYNEQFF | TGCGCCAGCAGTGATGCCGGGACAGGGAAATACAATGAGCAGTTCTTC
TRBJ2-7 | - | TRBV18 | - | CASSQVDESEQYF | TGTGCCAGCTCACAAGTAGACGAAAGCGAGCAGTACTTC
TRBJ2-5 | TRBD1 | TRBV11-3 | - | CASSLEVAGGWGTQYF | TGTGCCAGCAGCTTGGAGGTGGCAGGGGGCTGGGGGACCCAGTACTTC
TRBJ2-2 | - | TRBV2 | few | CASNGRGMNTGELFF | TGTGCCAGCAACGGACGGGGGATGAACACCGGGGAGCTGTTTTTT
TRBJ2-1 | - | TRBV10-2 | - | CASSESAGYNEQFF | TGCGCCAGCAGTGAGTCTGCGGGGTACAATGAGCAGTTCTTC
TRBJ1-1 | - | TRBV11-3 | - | CASSETQMNTEAFF | TGTGCCAGCAGCGAAACACAGATGAACACTGAAGCTTTCTTT
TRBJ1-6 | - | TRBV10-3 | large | CAISESAGSSSYNSPLHF | TGTGCCATCAGTGAGTCGGCGGGGTCAAGCTCCTATAATTCACCCCTCCACTTT
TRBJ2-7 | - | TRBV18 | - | CASSPRVLGKPEQYF | TGTGCCAGCTCACCTAGGGTACTGGGGAAGCCGGAGCAGTACTTC
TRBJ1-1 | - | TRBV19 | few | CASTTQGYTEAFF | TGTGCCAGTACTACACAGGGTTACACTGAAGCTTTCTTT
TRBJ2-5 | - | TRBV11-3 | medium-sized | CASSPQGTGKKTQYF | TGTGCCAGCAGCCCCCAGGGTACGGGAAAGAAGACCCAGTACTTC
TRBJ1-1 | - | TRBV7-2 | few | CASSSQVNTEAFF | TGTGCTAGCAGCTCACAAGTGAACACTGAAGCTTTCTTT
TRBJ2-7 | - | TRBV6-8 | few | CASSQDAGPREQYF | TGTGCCAGCAGTCAGGACGCGGGACCGAGGGAGCAGTACTTC
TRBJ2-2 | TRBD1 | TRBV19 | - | CASSIGTGGRDGELFF | TGTGCCAGTAGTATCGGGACAGGGGGACGGGACGGGGAGCTGTTTTTT
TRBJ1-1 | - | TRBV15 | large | CATSRVSANTEAFF | TGTGCCACCAGCAGAGTTAGCGCGAACACTGAAGCTTTCTTT
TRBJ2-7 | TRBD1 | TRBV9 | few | CASSEAGTGYEQYF | TGTGCCAGCAGTGAGGCCGGGACAGGGTACGAGCAGTACTTC
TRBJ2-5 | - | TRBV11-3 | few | CASSPSGRAVTTQYF | TGTGCCAGCAGCCCATCGGGACGGGCCGTAACCACCCAGTACTTC
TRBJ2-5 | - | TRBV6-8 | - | CAISNQAGTWETQYF | TGTGCCATCAGTAACCAAGCCGGGACCTGGGAGACCCAGTACTTC
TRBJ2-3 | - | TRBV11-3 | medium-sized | CASSSQGYTDTQYF | TGTGCCAGCAGCTCCCAGGGCTACACAGATACGCAGTATTTT
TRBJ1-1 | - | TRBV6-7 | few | CASTQGTEAFF | TGTGCCAGCACACAGGGCACTGAAGCTTTCTTT
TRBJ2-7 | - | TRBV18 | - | CASSAGKPPYEQYF | TGTGCCAGCTCTGCGGGGAAACCACCCTACGAGCAGTACTTC
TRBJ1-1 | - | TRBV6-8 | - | CAISKGTDNTEAFF | TGTGCCATCAGTAAAGGGACCGATAACACTGAAGCTTTCTTT
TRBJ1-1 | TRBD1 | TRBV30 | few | CAWTRGQAHTEAFF | TGTGCCTGGACCCGGGGACAGGCCCACACTGAAGCTTTCTTT
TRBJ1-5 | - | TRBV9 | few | CASSSSPHQPQHF | TGTGCCAGCAGCTCAAGCCCCCATCAGCCCCAGCATTTT
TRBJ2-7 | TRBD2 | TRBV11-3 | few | CASSFSGLVYEQYF | TGTGCCAGCAGCTTTTCAGGACTAGTCTACGAGCAGTACTTC
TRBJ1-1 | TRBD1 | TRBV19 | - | CATKQGPANTEAFF | TGTGCCACCAAACAGGGGCCTGCGAACACTGAAGCTTTCTTT
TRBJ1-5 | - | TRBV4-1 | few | CASSQGRWAGLNQPQHF | TGCGCCAGCAGCCAGGGAAGGTGGGCAGGGCTCAATCAGCCCCAGCATTTT
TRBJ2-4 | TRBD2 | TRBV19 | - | CASSTRPGLAGPTILAKNIQYF | TGTGCCAGTAGTACCCGGCCGGGACTAGCGGGCCCTACTATACTAGCCAAAAACATTCAGTACTTC
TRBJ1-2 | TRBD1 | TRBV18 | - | CASSLGTGYGYTF | TGTGCCAGCTCACTCGGGACAGGCTATGGCTACACCTTC
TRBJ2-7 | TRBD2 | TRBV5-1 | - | CASSLGAGGYEQYF | TGCGCCAGCAGCTTGGGAGCGGGGGGATACGAGCAGTACTTC
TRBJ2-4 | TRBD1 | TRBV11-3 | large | CASSPGQAFSWAKNIQYF | TGTGCCAGCAGTCCAGGACAGGCCTTCTCGTGGGCCAAAAACATTCAGTACTTC
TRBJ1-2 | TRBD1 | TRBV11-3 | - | CASTPWTGLDGYTF | TGTGCCAGCACTCCCTGGACAGGGCTAGATGGTTACACCTTC
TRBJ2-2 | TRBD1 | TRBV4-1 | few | CASRGTGGFTGELFF | TGCGCCAGCCGGGGGACAGGGGGGTTCACCGGGGAGCTGTTTTTT